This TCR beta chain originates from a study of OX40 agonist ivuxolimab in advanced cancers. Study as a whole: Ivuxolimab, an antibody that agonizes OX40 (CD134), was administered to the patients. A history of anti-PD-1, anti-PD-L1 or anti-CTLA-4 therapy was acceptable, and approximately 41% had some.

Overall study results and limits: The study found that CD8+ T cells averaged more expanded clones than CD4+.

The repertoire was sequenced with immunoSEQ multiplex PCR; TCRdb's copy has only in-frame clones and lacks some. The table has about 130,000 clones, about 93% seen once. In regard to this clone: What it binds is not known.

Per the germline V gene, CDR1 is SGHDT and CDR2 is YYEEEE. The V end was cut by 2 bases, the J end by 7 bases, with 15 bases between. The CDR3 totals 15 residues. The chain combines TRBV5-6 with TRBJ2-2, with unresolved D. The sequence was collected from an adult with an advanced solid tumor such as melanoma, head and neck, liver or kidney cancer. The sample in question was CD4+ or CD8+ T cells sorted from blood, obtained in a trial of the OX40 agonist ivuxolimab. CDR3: CASSLNSRSGGELFF. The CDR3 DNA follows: TGTGCCAGCAGCTTAAACTCTCGGTCCGGCGGGGAGCTGTTTTTT.